The T cell receptor (beta chain) described here comes from a study of blood T cell repertoires in COVID-19. The overall study: Italy, Spain and the United States were the sources of the convalescent and acute COVID-19 samples. PBMCs, B-cell-depleted T cells, or T cells were the source of the cDNA or gDNA that made up the material.

The germline V gene encodes CDR1 MDHEN and CDR2 SYDVKM. The CDR3 contains 15 residues. V lost 6 bases, J lost 7 bases, and 14 bases stayed unmatched. Per the original data handling: Reference gene primer amplification gave nucleated cell count estimates. Clones were read by immunoSEQ multiplex PCR, and TCRdb kept only the in-frame ones, dropping some. The V and J calls and clone size come from that table; D and trimming were worked out from the DNA. The sample yields 94,000 or so clones, more than 65% seen once. Sequencing used peripheral blood. This sequence was found in a man aged 55 to 70 with acute or convalescent COVID-19. This rearrangement joins TRBV28 to TRBJ1-1, with TRBD1 matching over 7 bases. This CDR3 is CASRLQGPPLDEAFF. The DNA of the CDR3 is TGTGCCAGCAGGTTACAGGGGCCCCCTTTGGATGAAGCTTTCTTT.